Below are 15 T cell receptor beta chains sequenced from a single sample in a study of blood T cell repertoires in COVID-19. TCRdb's copy holds only in-frame clones and misses some; the assay was immunoSEQ multiplex PCR. The sample holds a few hundred thousand clones; about 90% are singletons and the top ten take roughly 1%. Sequences were obtained from PBMCs or T cells enriched from blood (not recorded which). These receptors all stem from a woman in her twenties or thirties who had recovered from COVID-19.

The chain recombines TRBV5-1 with TRBJ2-3; D unclear. V was shortened by 1 base and J by 3 bases, with 9 bases between the two germline ends. CDR3 length equals 14 residues. In germline, CDR1 is SGHRS, CDR2 YFSETQ. Here the CDR3 DNA reads TGCGCCAGCAGCTTGACACCGTGGACAGATACGCAGTATTTT. This translates into CASSLTPWTDTQYF.

This clone came up once. This chain joins TRBV6-4 and TRBJ1-6; 9 nucleotides line up with TRBD1. With V trimmed by 6 bases and J by 9 bases, 6 bases remained unmatched. Germline V gene data show CDR1 as MRHNA and CDR2 as SNTAGT. The CDR3 totals 14 residues. CDR3 sequence (DNA): TGTGCCAGCAGCCCGGGACAGGGTGGTTCACCCCTCCACTTT. This codes for CASSPGQGGSPLHF.

The chain joins TRBV27 to TRBJ2-1, with D possibly matching TRBD2 (6 bases). The V and J ends lost 5 bases and 6 bases respectively, with 20 bases between them. This CDR3 spans 16 amino acids. Looked up from germline, CDR1 is MNHEY and CDR2 is SMNVEV (reference sequence). The CDR3 here is CASSPRGLPPGNEQFF. The CDR3 DNA follows: TGTGCCAGCAGTCCCCGGGGACTCCCCCCCGGCAATGAGCAGTTCTTC.

This chain joins TRBV7-6 and TRBJ2-1; perhaps TRBD1 as D (5 bases). The V end was cut by 1 base, the J end by 4 bases, with 14 bases between. The CDR3 loop spans 16 amino acids. The V gene's germline CDR1 is SGHVS and CDR2 FNYEAQ. In DNA, the CDR3 is TGTGCCAGCAGCTTAGATCGACAGACCGGATACAATGAGCAGTTCTTC. Translating it yields CASSLDRQTGYNEQFF.

This clone has just one count. The chain links TRBV3-1 (or the pseudogene TRBV3-2) to TRBJ2-3, with 8 bases identical to TRBD2. With 4 bases clipped from V and 1 base from J, the junction kept 10 bases outside the gene matches. Germline V CDR1 and CDR2: LGHDT, YNNKEL (reference sequence). The CDR3 extends over 17 amino acids. The CDR3 loop reads CASSPPFPGLGTDTQYF. For the CDR3, the DNA is TGTGCCAGCAGCCCCCCTTTCCCGGGACTAGGCACAGATACGCAGTATTTT.

The chain is built from TRBV9 and TRBJ2-3; 9 bases are shared with TRBD2. CDR3 length: 16 residues. Per germline, CDR1 SGDLS and CDR2 YYNGEE. V lost 0 bases to trimming and J lost 1 base; unmatched junction nucleotides: 3. DNA for the CDR3: TGTGCCAGCAGCGTAGACCAGCGGGGGGGCACAGATACGCAGTATTTT. Its protein is CASSVDQRGGTDTQYF.

The chain couples TRBV2 to TRBJ2-7, with D possibly TRBD2 on 6 matching bases. This CDR3 contains 14 residues. The V end was cut by 6 bases, the J end by 4 bases, with 16 bases between. Germline CDR1 reads SNHLY; CDR2 reads FYNNEI. The CDR3: CASRRGGSSYEQYF. The DNA of the CDR3 is TGTGCCAGCAGGAGGGGAGGAAGTAGTTACGAGCAGTACTTC.

This clone is a singleton in its sample. The chain links TRBV2 to TRBJ1-1; D is perhaps TRBD1 (6 bases). CDR1 SNHLY and CDR2 FYNNEI come from the germline V gene. The CDR3 is 13 residues long. Trimming stripped 8 bases from V and 3 bases from J, with 13 bases between. CDR3 coding DNA: TGTGCCAGCGAAGGACAGATCTACACTGAAGCTTTCTTT. Encoded protein: CASEGQIYTEAFF.

The rearrangement links TRBV7-9 to TRBJ2-1; 13 nucleotides line up with TRBD2. Germline-derived CDR1 and CDR2 are SEHNR and FQNEAQ (reference sequence). The V and J ends lost 5 bases and 8 bases, in that order; junction bases with no gene match: 6. This CDR3 has 15 residues. The CDR3 protein is CASSVLAGGPHEQFF. As DNA, the CDR3 is TGTGCCAGCAGCGTACTAGCGGGGGGGCCCCATGAGCAGTTCTTC.

The chain recombines TRBV7-2 with TRBJ1-3; D gene uncertain. Germline CDR1 reads SGHTA; CDR2 reads FQGNSA. This CDR3 is 15 amino acids long. V was cut by 5 bases and J by 8 bases, with 19 bases left in between. CDR3 in amino acids: CASSPPGLEGDTIYF. The CDR3 nucleotides are TGTGCCAGCAGCCCACCGGGGTTGGAAGGTGACACCATATATTTT. The full variable domain, rest sourced from reference TRBV7-2 and TRBJ1-3, is GAGVSQSPSNKVTEKGKDVELRCDPISGHTALYWYRQSLGQGLEFLIYFQGNSAPDKSGLPSDRFSAERTGGSVSTLTIQRTQQEDSAVYLCASSPPGLEGDTIYFGEGSWLTVV.

This clone appeared a single time. V usage is TRBV30 and J usage is TRBJ1-2; D possibly corresponds to TRBD1 (5 bases). The CDR3 runs to 14 residues. The V gene's germline CDR1 is GTSNPN and CDR2 SVGIG (reference sequence). Between the trimmed V and J ends, which lost 2 bases and 5 bases, there was a span of 15 bases. DNA of the CDR3: TGTGCCTGGAGTCCCCCACCAGGGATTTATGGCTACACCTTC. Protein product: CAWSPPPGIYGYTF. Full variable domain (missing parts from reference TRBV30 and TRBJ1-2): SQTIHQWPATLVQPVGSPLSLECTVEGTSNPNLYWYRQAAGRGLQLLFYSVGIGQISSEVPQNLSASRPQDRQFILSSKKLLLSDSGFYLCAWSPPPGIYGYTFGSGTRLTVV.

The chain recombines TRBV24-1 with TRBJ2-7; 8 nucleotides line up with TRBD1. Trimming removed 3 bases from V and 5 bases from J; junction bases left unmatched: 8. CDR1 is KGHDR and CDR2 is SFDVKD in the germline V gene. This CDR3 region has 15 residues. CDR3 amino acids: CATSDPTGALNEQYF. In nucleotides, the CDR3 is TGTGCCACCAGTGATCCGACAGGGGCTCTGAACGAGCAGTACTTC.

This clone was seen a single time. This chain connects TRBV6-2 or TRBV6-3 to TRBJ1-1; 7 nucleotides align to TRBD1. With 6 bases clipped from V and 0 bases from J, the junction kept 13 bases outside the gene matches. Per the germline V gene, CDR1 is MNHEY and CDR2 is SVGEGT. CDR3 length: 17 amino acids. DNA of the CDR3: TGTGCCAGCAGCCCTACGTTCCAGGGGGTCATGAACACTGAAGCTTTCTTT. Translated, it gives CASSPTFQGVMNTEAFF.

Written as DNA, the CDR3 is TGTGCCAGCAGTTACTCATCGCTACAAGAGACCCAGTACTTC. This translates into CASSYSSLQETQYF. J is TRBJ2-5 and V is TRBV6-5, with D hard to call. Per germline, CDR1 MNHEY and CDR2 SVGAGI. V dropped 0 bases and J dropped 2 bases, with 7 bases sitting between them. There are 14 residues in the CDR3.

The gene calls are TRBV6-5 and TRBJ1-3; possibly TRBD1 for D (5 bases). V shed 2 bases and J shed 3 bases, with 8 bases lying between them. CDR1 is MNHEY and CDR2 is SVGAGI in the germline V gene. This CDR3 is built from 14 residues. The CDR3 sequence: CASSYRGSGNTIYF. The CDR3 nucleotides read TGTGCCAGCAGTTACAGGGGAAGTGGAAACACCATATATTTT.